This T cell receptor (beta chain) stems from a study of PD-L1 blockade in urothelial cancer. About the study: At 3 weeks after treatment start (second dose) and again at 6 weeks, blood was analyzed. Blood-derived samples held a median around 140,000 T cells.

Clones were sequenced by immunoSEQ multiplex PCR, and TCRdb holds only the in-frame ones, with some missing. The repertoire consists of 43,000 or so clones, with 80% occurring once and the leading ten covering about 17%. Germline lookup yields CDR1 SGHAT and CDR2 FQNNGV. The CDR3 is 14 residues long. The V end lost 3 bases, the J end lost 0 bases, and 5 bases lay between the germline ends. As for time point: pretreatment peripheral blood. This clonotype was sampled from a man in his sixties with urothelial cancer. Sequencing used PBMCs, obtained around atezolizumab (anti-PD-L1) treatment. The chain recombines TRBV11-2 with TRBJ1-4; D uncertain. The CDR3 DNA is TGTGCCAGCAGCTTCACTGCAACTAATGAAAAACTGTTTTTT. Translating it yields CASSFTATNEKLFF.